Listed here are 18 T cell receptor beta chains from one sample, sequenced in a study of Tregs in tolerant kidney transplant recipients. Here immunoSEQ multiplex PCR was the method, and the copy in TCRdb shows in-frame clones only, minus some. The sample has 100,000 to 150,000 clones, roughly nine tenths seen once; the top ten hold nearly 0.6%. Sequencing input: CD4+ T cells from blood. The receptor set was obtained from a human donor in good health.

Details on this clone: The sample carries other DNA sequences with the same CDR3. The J gene is TRBJ2-3, the V gene TRBV19; no clear D gene. CDR3 length equals 13 residues. Germline V gene sequence: CDR1 LNHDA, CDR2 SQIVND (reference sequence). The germline V and J ends were trimmed by 4 bases and 1 base, with 6 bases remaining between them. CDR3 in DNA: TGTGCCAGTAGTAAGGACGGCACAGATACGCAGTATTTT. Translated, it gives CASSKDGTDTQYF. Filled out from reference TRBV19 and TRBJ2-3, the complete variable domain reads DGGITQSPKYLFRKEGQNVTLSCEQNLNHDAMYWYRQDPGQGLRLIYYSQIVNDFQKGDIAEGYSVSREKKESFPLTVTSAQKNPTAFYLCASSKDGTDTQYFGPGTRLTVL.

The rearrangement joins TRBV7-9 to TRBJ1-5; no definite D call. This CDR3 comprises 14 residues. Germline V CDR1 and CDR2: SEHNR, FQNEAQ (reference sequence). Trimming pared 2 bases from V and 1 base from J, leaving 6 bases between. The DNA of the CDR3 is TGTGCCAGCAGCTTAAAGGACAGCAATCAGCCCCAGCATTTT. Protein product: CASSLKDSNQPQHF. The full variable domain, completed using reference TRBV7-9 and TRBJ1-5, is DTGVSQNPRHKITKRGQNVTFRCDPISEHNRLYWYRQTLGQGPEFLTYFQNEAQLEKSRLLSDRFSAERPKGSFSTLEIQRTEQGDSAMYLCASSLKDSNQPQHFGDGTRLSIL.

The table lists this clone with a count of one. The V and J genes are TRBV20-1 and TRBJ1-2; no firm D call. This CDR3 has 10 residues. The germline V gene encodes CDR1 DFQATT and CDR2 SNEGSKA (reference sequence). The V end was cut by 3 bases, the J end by 3 bases, with 2 bases between. The CDR3 DNA is TGCAGTGCTAGCGACTATGGCTACACCTTC. It codes for CSASDYGYTF.

The rearrangement joins TRBV29-1 to TRBJ1-2; no reliable D call. Trimming shortened V by 6 bases and J by 2 bases, and 7 bases separated the two germline ends. Germline CDR1 is SQVTM and CDR2 is ANQGSEA. The CDR3 has 11 amino acids. The CDR3 DNA reads TGCAGCGTGTTCCAGAACTATGGCTACACCTTC. Translation: CSVFQNYGYTF.

The chain employs TRBV7-6 and TRBJ2-1, with 15 bases lining up with TRBD2. This CDR3 is built from 18 residues. Unmatched junction bases numbered 11, after V lost 5 bases and J lost 6 bases. CDR1 is SGHVS and CDR2 is FNYEAQ in the germline V gene. The CDR3 sequence is CASSPALGLAGGSNEQFF. In DNA, the CDR3 is TGTGCCAGCAGCCCCGCCCTGGGACTAGCGGGAGGAAGCAATGAGCAGTTCTTC.

This chain uses TRBV4-2 with TRBJ1-1; D not certain. The CDR3 sequence is 13 residues long. CDR1 and CDR2 (germline): LGHNA, YNFKEQ. V lost 0 bases to trimming and J lost 9 bases, with 11 bases between them. CDR3 DNA: TGTGCCAGCAGCCAAGATAACCAGGAGAAAGCTTTCTTT. Residues: CASSQDNQEKAFF.

This clone was seen only a few times. The J gene is TRBJ1-2, the V gene TRBV5-1, with TRBD1 as a possible D gene (5 bases). The CDR3 consists of 13 residues. Germline CDR1 reads SGHRS; CDR2 reads YFSETQ. The V end lost 4 bases, the J end lost 8 bases, and 15 bases lay between the germline ends. Here the CDR3 reads CASSATRRGGYTF. CDR3 DNA: TGCGCCAGCAGCGCCACGCGGCGGGGCGGCTACACCTTC.

The V call is TRBV5-6, the J call TRBJ2-1; the match to TRBD1 covers 7 bases. CDR3 size: 14 residues. The V gene end was trimmed by 4 bases and the J gene end by 4 bases; junction bases not matched to a gene: 5. Germline CDR1 and CDR2: SGHDT and YYEEEE. The DNA of the CDR3 is TGTGCCAGCAGCCCGGACAGGCGTTACAATGAGCAGTTCTTC. This sequence encodes CASSPDRRYNEQFF. Looking up the rest from reference TRBV5-6 and TRBJ2-1 gives the full variable domain: DAGVTQSPTHLIKTRGQQVTLRCSPKSGHDTVSWYQQALGQGPQFIFQYYEEEERQRGNFPDRFSGHQFPNYSSELNVNALLLGDSALYLCASSPDRRYNEQFFGPGTRLTVL.

This chain connects TRBV19 to TRBJ2-7, with 15 nucleotides matching TRBD2. The CDR3 consists of 17 residues. Germline CDR1 reads LNHDA; CDR2 reads SQIVND (reference sequence). The J segment lost 4 bases and the V segment lost 5 bases, leaving 9 bases of the junction unmatched. CDR3 DNA sequence: TGTGCCAGTAGTTCAATCGGGACTAGCGGGAGGTGGTACGAGCAGTACTTC. Protein: CASSSIGTSGRWYEQYF.

V usage is TRBV11-2 and J usage is TRBJ2-5, with 8 positions matching TRBD2. Germline CDR1 SGHAT, CDR2 FQNNGV. CDR3 size: 18 residues. Germline trimming cut 0 bases from V and 2 bases from J; bases unmatched to any gene: 11. CDR3 bases: TGTGCCAGCAGCTTAGAGGGCCCTTCGGGGGGGTGGCAAGAGACCCAGTACTTC. Protein product: CASSLEGPSGGWQETQYF.

The gene calls are TRBV29-1 and TRBJ2-3, with D perhaps matching TRBD1 (5 bases). Trimming pared 2 bases from V and 6 bases from J, leaving 15 bases between. The length of the CDR3 is 14 residues. Germline CDR1 and CDR2: SQVTM and ANQGSEA. CDR3 nucleotides: TGCAGCGTTGAAAGGGGCATAGATGCGGATACGCAGTATTTT. Translated: CSVERGIDADTQYF.

V gene TRBV10-3 combines with J gene TRBJ2-1; D gene uncertain. Trimming left V 6 bases short and J 7 bases short, with 13 bases between. This CDR3 region has 13 residues. CDR1 is ENHRY and CDR2 is SYGVKD in the germline V gene. The CDR3 DNA sequence: TGTGCCATCAGGAGCCTAGTCTCTAATGAGCAGTTCTTC. Amino acid sequence: CAIRSLVSNEQFF.

The J gene is TRBJ2-7, the V gene TRBV15; TRBD2 might be the D (6 bases). Trimming removed 1 base from V and 2 bases from J, with 9 bases in between. Germline assignment: CDR1 LNHNV and CDR2 YYDKDF (reference sequence). The CDR3 runs to 14 residues. DNA of the CDR3: TGTGCCACCAGCAGAGGGGGGGATACCTACGAGCAGTACTTC. Translated, it gives CATSRGGDTYEQYF.

The chain's CDR3 is CASALAGTNEQFF. CDR3 coding DNA: TGTGCCAGCGCCCTAGCGGGTACTAATGAGCAGTTCTTC. The J gene is TRBJ2-1, the V gene TRBV6-1; 8 bases fit TRBD2. The CDR3 consists of 13 residues. Germline V lookup: CDR1 MNHNS, CDR2 SASEGT. With V trimmed by 8 bases and J by 7 bases, 7 bases remained unmatched.

The chain links TRBV10-3 to TRBJ2-7; perhaps TRBD1 as D (6 bases). Per the germline V gene, CDR1 is ENHRY and CDR2 is SYGVKD. This CDR3 region has 14 residues. V shed 6 bases and J shed 0 bases, with 12 bases lying between them. The CDR3 loop is CAISLDRSSYEQYF. DNA of the CDR3: TGTGCCATCAGCCTCGACAGGAGCTCCTACGAGCAGTACTTC.

The V gene is TRBV6-5, the J gene TRBJ2-6; the D is unclear. V was trimmed by 4 bases and J by 4 bases, leaving 11 bases between them. The germline CDR1 and CDR2 sequences are MNHEY and SVGAGI. The CDR3 contains 15 residues. In DNA form, the CDR3 reads TGTGCCAGCAGTTCGCCTCGATCCGGGGCCAACGTCCTGACTTTC. The encoded protein is CASSSPRSGANVLTF.

J is TRBJ1-4 and V is TRBV4-1; D ambiguous. The CDR3 runs 18 residues. The V end lost 0 bases, the J end lost 0 bases, and 14 bases lay between the germline ends. Germline V gene sequence: CDR1 MGHRA, CDR2 YSYEKL. DNA for the CDR3: TGCGCCAGCAGCCAAGATCCCCTTGGACCGGCAACTAATGAAAAACTGTTTTTT. It codes for CASSQDPLGPATNEKLFF.

V and J are TRBV9 and TRBJ2-1, with 7 bases matching TRBD1. The length of the CDR3 is 14 residues. Trimming at V came to 4 bases and at J to 8 bases, leaving 9 bases not matched to a gene. CDR1 and CDR2 from the germline V gene are SGDLS and YYNGEE. The DNA of the CDR3 is TGTGCCAGCAGCTTCAGACAGGGCACCCATGAGCAGTTCTTC. Its translation: CASSFRQGTHEQFF. Variable domain in full (rest from reference TRBV9 and TRBJ2-1): DSGVTQTPKHLITATGQRVTLRCSPRSGDLSVYWYQQSLDQGLQFLIQYYNGEERAKGNILERFSAQQFPDLHSELNLSSLELGDSALYFCASSFRQGTHEQFFGPGTRLTVL.